Below, one TCR beta chain is given with its context. The target antigen is unknown. This entry is derived from a study of shared clonotypes between healthy human individuals. Study conclusions and caveats: Having only a few donors restricted how much genetic and exposure-history diversity was captured.

Generated by immunoSEQ multiplex PCR, the TCRdb table keeps only in-frame clones and is missing some. The table shows 2,500,000 or so clones, with around 92% occurring only once. This CDR3 is 16 amino acids long. The V and J ends lost 6 bases and 1 base, in that order; junction bases with no gene match: 11. CDR1 is SGHRS, CDR2 YFSETQ, per germline. The receptor was isolated from a man younger than 35 in good health. Some clones in this sample may be carry-over from other donors' samples. V is TRBV5-1 and J is TRBJ1-1; 8 bases line up with TRBD1. The sample consisted of naive CD4+ T cells from PBMCs. This sample's subset: CD45RA+ positively selected. CDR3 loop: CASTFLATGANTEAFF. For the CDR3, the DNA is TGCGCCAGCACCTTCCTAGCGACAGGGGCGAACACTGAAGCTTTCTTT.